The 18 T cell receptor beta chains below were found in one sample sequenced in a study of T cells after yellow fever vaccination. TCRdb reprocessed the 5' RACE reads via MiXCR and lists one record per CDR3 protein. The sample records some 560,000 distinct CDR3 sequences, about 19% being singletons. The source material was PBMCs, sampled 15 days after the yellow fever booster vaccination. The receptors stem from a man aged 25-45 years who received the YFV17D yellow fever vaccine.

The chain joins TRBV10-3 to TRBJ2-3; TRBD1 might be the D (5 bases). The CDR3 contains 17 residues. Looked up from germline, CDR1 is ENHRY and CDR2 is SYGVKD. Trimming removed 10 bases at V and 1 base at J, with 24 bases between. CDR3 nucleotides: TGTGCCACGAACAGTGCAGGGAACAGTCTCGGCACAGATACGCAGTATTTT. It codes for CATNSAGNSLGTDTQYF.

The table lists this clonotype with many counts. The chain couples TRBV2 to TRBJ2-5, with D hard to call. Germline loops: CDR1 SNHLY, CDR2 FYNNEI. The V gene lost 8 bases and the J gene lost 5 bases, with 9 bases spanning the gap. This CDR3 region has 11 residues. The CDR3 spells CASRFQETQYF. DNA of the CDR3: TGTGCCAGCCGTTTTCAGGAGACCCAGTACTTC.

The V call is TRBV7-6, the J call TRBJ1-5; tentatively, D is TRBD1 (5 bases). CDR1 is SGHVS, CDR2 FNYEAQ, per germline. CDR3 length: 14 amino acids. V dropped 5 bases and J dropped 2 bases, with 10 bases sitting between them. The CDR3 is CASSPGLGNQPQHF. The CDR3 region has the DNA TGTGCCAGCAGCCCAGGGTTGGGCAATCAGCCCCAGCATTTT. The entire variable domain, with the rest obtained from reference TRBV7-6 and TRBJ1-5, is as follows: GAGVSQSPRYKVTKRGQDVALRCDPISGHVSLYWYRQALGQGPEFLTYFNYEAQQDKSGLPNDRFSAERPEGSISTLTIQRTEQRDSAMYRCASSPGLGNQPQHFGDGTRLSIL.

This clonotype was observed a handful of times. V usage is TRBV5-2 and J usage is TRBJ2-7; the table's D call, TRBD2, was not checked against the DNA. TRBV5-2 is a pseudogene segment. The CDR3 has 17 amino acids. CDR3 bases: TGTGCCAGCAGATACGATCTCGGAGGTCTAGGAGAATACGAGCAGTACTTC. Amino acids: CASRYDLGGLGEYEQYF.

This clonotype has just a few counts. The rearrangement joins TRBV12-3 or TRBV12-4 to TRBJ2-7; unclear D gene. The V gene lost 3 bases and the J gene lost 6 bases, with 6 bases spanning the gap. The CDR3 runs 11 residues. DNA for the CDR3: TGTGCCAGCAGTTTCGTGGGCGAGCAGTACTTC. Translating gives CASSFVGEQYF.

The chain employs TRBV7-9 and TRBJ2-7; either TRBD1 or TRBD2 may supply D (5 bases each). V was clipped by 7 bases and J by 4 bases, with 14 bases between them. The V gene's germline CDR1 is SEHNR and CDR2 FQNEAQ (reference sequence). The CDR3 has 13 amino acids. CDR3 sequence reads: CASTNTGRYEQYF. The CDR3 DNA follows: TGTGCCAGCACCAATACGGGGCGATACGAGCAGTACTTC.

This clonotype has a count of ten or more. V and J are TRBV4-3 and TRBJ2-7; D is unclear. The V end was cut by 0 bases, the J end by 4 bases, with 7 bases between. Per germline, CDR1 LGHNA and CDR2 YSLEER. The CDR3 spans 13 residues. Here the CDR3 reads CASSQDRAYEQYF. The CDR3, as DNA: TGCGCCAGCAGCCAAGATCGCGCATACGAGCAGTACTTC.

The rearrangement joins TRBV12-3 or TRBV12-4 to TRBJ2-1, with TRBD2 matching over 9 bases. The CDR3 contains 17 residues. With 5 bases clipped from V and 10 bases from J, the junction kept 18 bases outside the gene matches. The CDR3 nucleotides are TGTGCCAGCAGTCCAATTACCGGGACTAGCTTTGTAACCGAGCAGTTCTTC. Translated, it gives CASSPITGTSFVTEQFF.

The chain employs TRBV7-2 and TRBJ2-1; D unresolved. V was pared by 4 bases and J by 2 bases, with 12 bases between. Germline V gives CDR1 SGHTA, CDR2 FQGNSA. This CDR3 contains 15 residues. CDR3 coding DNA: TGTGCCAGCAGCTCACAGTCGTCTCCCTACAATGAGCAGTTCTTC. Translated: CASSSQSSPYNEQFF.

This clonotype has only a few counts. The gene calls are TRBV20-1 and TRBJ1-1, with D maybe TRBD1 (6 bases). The CDR3 spans 14 residues. Germline CDR1 DFQATT, CDR2 SNEGSKA (reference sequence). Trimming shortened V by 6 bases and J by 5 bases, and 19 bases separated the two germline ends. For the CDR3, the DNA is TGCAGTGCCACCCAGGGGACACAGCGAACTGAAGCTTTCTTT. As protein: CSATQGTQRTEAFF.

V gene TRBV19 combines with J gene TRBJ1-5; D call uncertain. Trimming left V 10 bases short and J 1 base short, with 23 bases between. Germline loops: CDR1 LNHDA, CDR2 SQIVND (reference sequence). This CDR3 region has 17 residues. CDR3 amino acids: CATEGAGPYISNQPQHF. In DNA form, the CDR3 reads TGTGCCACCGAGGGTGCAGGCCCCTACATCAGCAATCAGCCCCAGCATTTT. The variable domain in full, completed from reference TRBV19 and TRBJ1-5, reads DGGITQSPKYLFRKEGQNVTLSCEQNLNHDAMYWYRQDPGQGLRLIYYSQIVNDFQKGDIAEGYSVSREKKESFPLTVTSAQKNPTAFYLCATEGAGPYISNQPQHFGDGTRLSIL.

The chain is built from TRBV20-1 and TRBJ2-7; a weak D match, TRBD2 (6 bases). Germline CDR1 is DFQATT and CDR2 is SNEGSKA (reference sequence). With 6 bases removed from V and 7 bases from J, the gap between germline ends came to 16 bases. This CDR3 contains 12 residues. The CDR3 DNA sequence: TGCAGTGCGTCCGGGAGCCCGGATGAGCAGTACTTC. It translates to CSASGSPDEQYF.

The genes are TRBV7-2 and TRBJ2-1, with 9 bases that match TRBD2. Germline loops: CDR1 SGHTA, CDR2 FQGNSA. Unmatched junction bases numbered 5, after V lost 2 bases and J lost 6 bases. The CDR3 contains 15 residues. This CDR3 reads CASSLIAGAGNEQFF. CDR3 coding DNA: TGTGCCAGCAGCTTAATAGCGGGAGCGGGCAATGAGCAGTTCTTC.

The rearrangement uses TRBV5-1 and TRBJ2-7; tentatively, D is TRBD2 (5 bases). The CDR3 consists of 14 residues. Germline V gene sequence: CDR1 SGHRS, CDR2 YFSETQ. V lost 6 bases and J 6 bases, leaving 19 bases between the germline ends. The CDR3 coding sequence is TGCGCCAGCACCTCGACCGAAGGTCGGGGCGAGCAGTACTTC. Its protein is CASTSTEGRGEQYF.

The chain joins TRBV5-4 to TRBJ2-1, with a possible D match to TRBD2 (7 bases). Trimming removed 2 bases from V and 8 bases from J, with 20 bases in between. This CDR3 region has 16 residues. From germline, CDR1 is SGHNT and CDR2 YYREEE (reference sequence). The CDR3 is CASSFPGAGVRDEQFF. CDR3 nucleotides: TGTGCCAGCAGCTTCCCGGGGGCGGGAGTTCGCGATGAGCAGTTCTTC.

In its sample, this clonotype was seen a few times. The chain employs TRBV5-1 and TRBJ1-2; possibly TRBD1 for D (5 bases). V lost 0 bases to trimming and J lost 0 bases, with 9 bases between them. Germline-derived CDR1 and CDR2 are SGHRS and YFSETQ. This CDR3 has 15 amino acids. This CDR3 reads CASSLVDTPNYGYTF. CDR3 coding DNA: TGCGCCAGCAGCTTGGTGGACACTCCTAACTATGGCTACACCTTC.

The CDR3 sequence is CASSPSTTSGVHEQFF. The CDR3 DNA follows: TGTGCCAGCAGCCCATCCACGACTAGCGGGGTACATGAGCAGTTCTTC. The chain combines TRBV5-6 with TRBJ2-1, with 11 bases aligning to TRBD2. Germline CDR1 reads SGHDT; CDR2 reads YYEEEE. The trim removed 4 bases at V and 8 bases at J, leaving 11 bases unmatched. There are 16 residues in the CDR3.

This clonotype was counted between two and nine times. The chain uses TRBV7-9 and TRBJ1-4; the D is unclear. V lost 6 bases to trimming and J lost 7 bases, with 9 bases between them. The CDR3 consists of 12 residues. Germline-derived CDR1 and CDR2 are SEHNR and FQNEAQ (reference sequence). CDR3 sequence: CASRIGIEKLFF. The CDR3 DNA reads TGTGCCAGCAGGATAGGAATTGAAAAACTGTTTTTT.